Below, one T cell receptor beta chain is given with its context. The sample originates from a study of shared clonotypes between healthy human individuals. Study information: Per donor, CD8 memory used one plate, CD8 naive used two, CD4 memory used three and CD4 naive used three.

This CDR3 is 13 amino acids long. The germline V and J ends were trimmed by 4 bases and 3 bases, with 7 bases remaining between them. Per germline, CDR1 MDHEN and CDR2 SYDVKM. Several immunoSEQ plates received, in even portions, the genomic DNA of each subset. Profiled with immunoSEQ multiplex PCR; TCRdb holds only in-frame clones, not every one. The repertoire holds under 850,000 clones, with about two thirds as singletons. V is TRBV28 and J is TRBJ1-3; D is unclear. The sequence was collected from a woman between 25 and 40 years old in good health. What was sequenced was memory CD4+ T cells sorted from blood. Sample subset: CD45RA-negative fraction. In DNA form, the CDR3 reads TGTGCCAGCAGTTGGTGGGGTGGAAACACCATATATTTT. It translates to CASSWWGGNTIYF.